These 10 T cell receptor beta chains were sequenced from one sample in a study of CD4 and CD8 cells across lung adenocarcinoma regions. In TCRdb, the PCR reads were re-called with MiXCR into one record per CDR3 protein. The sample includes some 11,000 distinct CDR3 sequences, 53% of them seen just once. The source material was CD4+ T cells from the center of a lung tumor. Every receptor here comes from a male donor with lung adenocarcinoma. The CD4 and CD8 labels of this study may be unreliable.

V and J are TRBV6-1 and TRBJ2-1; 7 bases match TRBD2. The CDR3 consists of 13 residues. Losses at the gene ends were 6 bases for V and 9 bases for J; bases not matched to a gene: 8. Looked up from germline, CDR1 is MNHNS and CDR2 is SASEGT. CDR3 in DNA: TGTGCCAGCAGCGGGGTGGGAGGGCGTGAGCAGTTCTTC. Translating it yields CASSGVGGREQFF.

This clonotype showed up just a few times. V is TRBV6-4 and J is TRBJ2-5, with a possible D match to TRBD2 (5 bases). The V gene lost 8 bases and the J gene lost 5 bases, with 21 bases spanning the gap. CDR1 is MRHNA and CDR2 is SNTAGT in the germline V gene. The CDR3 covers 15 residues. CDR3 in amino acids: CASPEGRPMGETQYF. CDR3 nucleotide sequence: TGTGCCAGCCCTGAGGGTCGTCCGATGGGTGAGACCCAGTACTTC.

The chain is built from TRBV15 and TRBJ2-4; D uncertain. Trimming stripped 5 bases from V and 13 bases from J, with 12 bases between. CDR1 is LNHNV and CDR2 is YYDKDF in the germline V gene (reference sequence). This CDR3 has 11 amino acids. The CDR3 DNA reads as TGTGCCACCAGCTTCACGTCTATGCAGTACTTC. It codes for CATSFTSMQYF.

This CDR3 is CASRGAGVGSGEQYF. The CDR3 bases are TGTGCCAGCAGAGGGGCGGGAGTGGGTTCGGGGGAGCAGTACTTC. The rearrangement joins TRBV28 to TRBJ2-5, with 7 bases matching TRBD2. Germline V gene sequence: CDR1 MDHEN, CDR2 SYDVKM. V lost 6 bases, J lost 11 bases, and 18 bases stayed unmatched. This CDR3 is 15 amino acids long.

This clonotype was observed a handful of times. The V and J genes are TRBV7-3 and TRBJ1-2, with D maybe TRBD1 (5 bases). Looked up from germline, CDR1 is SGHTA and CDR2 is FQGTGA. Trimming pared 3 bases from V and 1 base from J, leaving 12 bases between. The CDR3 is 15 amino acids. The CDR3 here is CASSLGGTSNYGYTF. For the CDR3, the DNA is TGTGCCAGCAGCTTGGGGGGAACGAGTAACTATGGCTACACCTTC.

This clonotype appeared a single time. J is TRBJ2-1 and V is TRBV7-3; tentatively, D is TRBD1 (5 bases). Trimming shortened V by 3 bases and J by 2 bases, and 11 bases separated the two germline ends. The CDR3 loop spans 15 amino acids. CDR1 and CDR2 (germline): SGHTA, FQGTGA. The CDR3 DNA reads as TGTGCCAGCAGCTTCGGTACAGGCCCCTACAATGAGCAGTTCTTC. This translates into CASSFGTGPYNEQFF.

A word on this clonotype: Mismatch with germline at one junction end may stem from a read error. The chain links TRBV6-1 to TRBJ2-3; D may be TRBD2 (6 bases). The CDR3 totals 17 residues. From germline, CDR1 is MNHNS and CDR2 SASEGT. CDR3 bases: TGTGCCAGCAGGACGGGCGGAGGGGCGGTTGGCACAGATACCCAGTATTTT. This translates into CASRTGGGAVGTDTQYF.

Remarks on this clonotype: Compared with germline, one end of the junction differs, possibly owing to a read error. Here the CDR3 reads CAGSGGLDQETQYF. The CDR3, as DNA: TGTGCGGGCAGCGGGGGGCTTGATCAGGAGACGCAGTACTTT. The V and J genes are TRBV6-4 and TRBJ2-3; TRBD2 aligns across 9 bases. CDR3 length: 14 residues. The V gene's germline CDR1 is MRHNA and CDR2 SNTAGT.

This chain uses TRBV7-9 with TRBJ2-3; 8 bases fit TRBD2. The J call may be wrong; the DNA end is better matched by TRBJ2-7. CDR3 length equals 16 residues. Germline V gene data show CDR1 as SEHNR and CDR2 as FQNEAQ (reference sequence). CDR3 sequence reads: CASSIGGAGGVYEQYF. The CDR3 DNA reads TGTGCCAGCAGCATAGGGGGGGCGGGAGGCGTTTACGAGCAGTACTTC.

The sample holds many counts of this clonotype. V usage is TRBV12-3 or TRBV12-4 and J usage is TRBJ1-2; D may be TRBD1 (5 bases). The CDR3 is made up of 14 amino acids. Trimming shortened V by 8 bases and J by 5 bases, and 18 bases separated the two germline ends. The CDR3 nucleotides are TGTGCCAGCCGTGGGGGACGGAGGAATTATGGCTACACCTTC. It is translated as CASRGGRRNYGYTF.